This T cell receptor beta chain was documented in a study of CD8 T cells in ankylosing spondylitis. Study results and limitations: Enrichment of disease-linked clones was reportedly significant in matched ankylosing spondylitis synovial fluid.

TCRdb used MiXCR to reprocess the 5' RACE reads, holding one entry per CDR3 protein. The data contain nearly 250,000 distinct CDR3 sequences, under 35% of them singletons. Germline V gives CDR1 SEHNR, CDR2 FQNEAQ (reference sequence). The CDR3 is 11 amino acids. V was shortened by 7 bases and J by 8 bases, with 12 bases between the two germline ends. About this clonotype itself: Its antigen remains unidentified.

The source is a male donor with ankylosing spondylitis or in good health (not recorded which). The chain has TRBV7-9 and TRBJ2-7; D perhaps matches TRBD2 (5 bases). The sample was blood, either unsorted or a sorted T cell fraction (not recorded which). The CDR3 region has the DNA TGTGCCAGCACCGGGGAAAACAAGCAGTACTTC. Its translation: CASTGENKQYF. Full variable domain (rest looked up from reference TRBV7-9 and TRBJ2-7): DTGVSQNPRHKITKRGQNVTFRCDPISEHNRLYWYRQTLGQGPEFLTYFQNEAQLEKSRLLSDRFSAERPKGSFSTLEIQRTEQGDSAMYLCASTGENKQYFGPGTRLTVT.